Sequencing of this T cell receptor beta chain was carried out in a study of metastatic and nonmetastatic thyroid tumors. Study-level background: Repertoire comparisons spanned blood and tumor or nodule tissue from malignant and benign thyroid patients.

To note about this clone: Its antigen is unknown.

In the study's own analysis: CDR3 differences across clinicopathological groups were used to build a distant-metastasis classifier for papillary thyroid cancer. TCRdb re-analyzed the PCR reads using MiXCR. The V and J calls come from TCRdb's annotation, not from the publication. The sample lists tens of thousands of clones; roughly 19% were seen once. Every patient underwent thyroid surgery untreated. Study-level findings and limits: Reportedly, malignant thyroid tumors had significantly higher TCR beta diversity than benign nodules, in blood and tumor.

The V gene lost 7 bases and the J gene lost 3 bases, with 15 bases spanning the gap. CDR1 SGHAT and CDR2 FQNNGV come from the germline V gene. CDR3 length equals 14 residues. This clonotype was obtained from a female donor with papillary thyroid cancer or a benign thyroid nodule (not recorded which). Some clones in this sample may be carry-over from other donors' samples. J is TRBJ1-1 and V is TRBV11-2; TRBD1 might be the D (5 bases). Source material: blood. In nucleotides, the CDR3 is TGTGCCAGCAACCTTGGGGCGCGGGACACTGAAGCTTTCTTT. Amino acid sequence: CASNLGARDTEAFF. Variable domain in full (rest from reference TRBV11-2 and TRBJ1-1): EAGVAQSPRYKIIEKRQSVAFWCNPISGHATLYWYQQILGQGPKLLIQFQNNGVVDDSQLPKDRFSAERLKGVDSTLKIQPAKLEDSAVYLCASNLGARDTEAFFGQGTRLTVV.